This TCR beta chain derives from a study of CD8 T cells in Susac syndrome. Germline CDR1 and CDR2: LNHNV and YYDKDF (reference sequence). This CDR3 contains 15 residues. Trimming removed 3 bases from V and 5 bases from J, with 14 bases in between. A quantity of about 0.5 to 1 ug RNA underwent reverse transcription using random hexamers. A multiplex approach, immunoSEQ multiplex PCR, amplified TCR beta CDR3 across 54 Vbeta and 13 Jbeta. TCRdb fed the immunoSEQ multiplex PCR reads into MiXCR, producing one record per CDR3 protein. This table holds 70,000 to 95,000 distinct CDR3 sequences, around 94% found once. Recently defined diagnostic criteria classed the Susac syndrome patients as definite or probable. This clonotype occurred once.

V is TRBV15 and J is TRBJ2-1, with unresolved D. The material sequenced was CD8+ T cells from PBMCs. The TCR sequence derives from a human donor with Susac syndrome. The CDR3, as DNA: TGTGCCACCAGCAGCCGGAGTGGCCCTAACAATGAGCAGTTCTTC. The encoded protein is CATSSRSGPNNEQFF.